This is a list of T cell receptor beta chains from one sample in a study of T cell repertoires in aging, cancer and after chemotherapy. Via MiXCR, TCRdb re-called the multiplex PCR reads, giving one row per CDR3 protein. The table lists over 8,000 distinct CDR3 sequences, under 50% of them singletons. The sequenced material came from blood. The source is a human donor with a solid tumor. The CDR3 runs from the conserved cysteine through the conserved F or W. A D gene is named only where the DNA matches it firmly. Some rows have no size entry. The others give once, few or many, or a class for an expanded clone.

j_call | cdr3_length | d_call | clone_size | v_call | cdr3_nt | cdr3_aa
TRBJ2-2 | 14 | - | - | TRBV7-2 | TGTGCCAGCAGTGGTACGTCGAACACCGGGGAGCTGTTTTTT | CASSGTSNTGELFF
TRBJ1-2 | 16 | - | - | TRBV19 | TGTGCCAGTAGTATATCTAGTAGGGCCGCTCCGGGTGGCTACACCTTC | CASSISSRAAPGGYTF
TRBJ1-4 | 14 | - | - | TRBV12-3/TRBV12-4 | TGTGCCAGCAGTTTTAGACAGGATGGGGAAAAACTGTTTTTT | CASSFRQDGEKLFF
TRBJ2-4 | 17 | - | - | TRBV30 | TGTGCCTGGAGTGGGAGGGGGGCGGAATTAGCCAAAAACATTCAGTACTTC | CAWSGRGAELAKNIQYF
TRBJ2-4 | 16 | TRBD2 | - | TRBV6-5 | TGTGCCAGCAGTTATGGGACTAGCGGGGGGGCCAACATTCAGTACTTC | CASSYGTSGGANIQYF
TRBJ2-5 | 14 | - | once | TRBV6-2/TRBV6-3 | TGTGCCAGCAAAGTGGGCGCGGGGTGGGAGACCCAGTACTTC | CASKVGAGWETQYF
TRBJ2-3 | 15 | TRBD1 | - | TRBV27 | TGTGCCAGCAGAGGGGACAGGGAGACGGTTCATACGCAGTATTTT | CASRGDRETVHTQYF
TRBJ2-2 | 17 | TRBD2 | - | TRBV11-3 | TGTGCCAGCAGCCCGGGGGGGGCAGGGACGAACACCGGGGAGCTGTTTTTT | CASSPGGAGTNTGELFF
TRBJ1-5 | 13 | - | few | TRBV6-5 | TGTGCCAGCAGTTACCTTCAGGATCAGCCCCAGCATTTT | CASSYLQDQPQHF
TRBJ1-2 | 8 | - | - | TRBV27 | TGTGCCAGCAGTCAGAACACCTTC | CASSQNTF
TRBJ2-2 | 13 | - | - | TRBV6-1 | TGTGCCAGCAGGGCCCAGACCTTCGGGGAGCTGTTTTTT | CASRAQTFGELFF
TRBJ2-2 | 17 | TRBD2 | - | TRBV12-3/TRBV12-4 | TGTGCCAGCAGTTTGGCCTTACTAGCGGGAGACGTCGGGGAGCTGTTTTTT | CASSLALLAGDVGELFF
TRBJ2-3 | 13 | - | medium-sized | TRBV6-5 | TGTGCCAGCAGTCCCGGGGGACCAGGTACGCAGTATTTT | CASSPGGPGTQYF
TRBJ2-2 | 16 | - | few | TRBV6-1 | TGTGCCAGCAGTGAAAACAGTAACGCGAACACCGGGGAGCTGTTTTTT | CASSENSNANTGELFF
TRBJ1-1 | 13 | - | few | TRBV6-2/TRBV6-3 | TGTGCCAGCAGACCCACCCCCTCTACTGGGGCTTTCTTT | CASRPTPSTGAFF
TRBJ1-6 | 16 | - | - | TRBV10-3 | TGTGCCATCAGTGAGTCAGGTACAGGGTATCATTCACCCCTCCACTTT | CAISESGTGYHSPLHF
TRBJ2-7 | 13 | TRBD1 | few | TRBV12-3/TRBV12-4 | TGTGCCAGCAGTTTTCGGGACAGGGTGCTCTTGTACTTC | CASSFRDRVLLYF
TRBJ2-5 | 14 | - | - | TRBV24-1 | TGTGCCACCAGTGATGCCCTAGTTGGAGAGACCCAGTACTTC | CATSDALVGETQYF
TRBJ2-3 | 13 | - | once | TRBV11-1 | TGTGCCAGCTCACCTCAGGACACAGATACGCAGTATTTT | CASSPQDTDTQYF
TRBJ1-3 | 12 | - | - | TRBV30 | TGTGCCTGGAGTGGGGGCGGAAACACCATATATTTT | CAWSGGGNTIYF
TRBJ2-7 | 15 | TRBD1 | - | TRBV6-1 | TGTGCCAGCAGTGAAGGACAGGGGAAGTCCTACGAGCAGTACTTC | CASSEGQGKSYEQYF
TRBJ2-2 | 18 | TRBD2 | - | TRBV12-3/TRBV12-4 | TGTGCCAGCAGTGCCGGGACTAGCGGACACTTGAACACCGGGGAGCTGTTTTTT | CASSAGTSGHLNTGELFF
TRBJ2-2 | 20 | TRBD2 | - | TRBV19 | TGTGCCAGTAGTAACTCCCTGGCAGTAGCGGGAGGGGTCCCCACCGGGGAGCTGTTTTTT | CASSNSLAVAGGVPTGELFF
TRBJ2-1 | 16 | - | few | TRBV6-5 | TGTGCCAGCAGTGGCTGGGTGGGGAGCTCCTACAATGAGCAGTTCTTC | CASSGWVGSSYNEQFF
TRBJ2-2 | 19 | TRBD1 | - | TRBV5-6 | TGTGCCAGCAGTTTTACCCAAGATTACAGGGGGCCCTACCCGGGGGAGCTGTTTTTT | CASSFTQDYRGPYPGELFF
TRBJ2-4 | 14 | - | once | TRBV19 | TGTGCCTCCCACGGGAAGGGTGCAAAAAACATTCAGTACTTC | CASHGKGAKNIQYF
TRBJ1-5 | 12 | - | - | TRBV6-5 | TGTGCCAGCAGCCCCGGGGACCAGCCCCAGCATTTT | CASSPGDQPQHF
TRBJ2-3 | 16 | TRBD1 | - | TRBV19 | TGTGTCAGTAGTAGAAGACAGGGGCTGGGGACAGATACGCAGTATTTT | CVSSRRQGLGTDTQYF
TRBJ2-7 | 15 | TRBD2 | few | TRBV11-3 | TGTGCCAGCAGCTCACCGACTAGCGGGGGCTACGAGCAGTACTTC | CASSSPTSGGYEQYF
TRBJ1-1 | 13 | - | - | TRBV10-3 | TGTGCCATCAGTGTAGGGGGGAACACTGAAGCTTTCTTT | CAISVGGNTEAFF
TRBJ2-2 | 13 | - | - | TRBV4-2 | TGTGCCAGCAGCCAAGATCAGGACCGGGAGCTGTTTTTT | CASSQDQDRELFF
TRBJ1-4 | 14 | - | - | TRBV27 | TGTGCCAGCAGTGGCGCAGTAACTAATGAAAAACTGTTTTTT | CASSGAVTNEKLFF
TRBJ1-4 | 11 | - | - | TRBV6-5 | TGTGCCACCGGACGGGATGAAAAACTGTTTTTT | CATGRDEKLFF
TRBJ2-5 | 13 | - | - | TRBV19 | TGTGCCAGTAGTAATAACTTCGAGGAGACCCAGTACTTC | CASSNNFEETQYF
TRBJ2-3 | 15 | TRBD1 | few | TRBV29-1 | TGCAGCGTCTCCGGGACAGGGGTATCCCCAGATACGCAGTATTTT | CSVSGTGVSPDTQYF
TRBJ1-2 | 15 | - | - | TRBV4-2 | TGTGCCAGCAGCCAAGATCTGGAGGGAATCCGTGGCTACACCTTC | CASSQDLEGIRGYTF
TRBJ1-5 | 14 | - | - | TRBV6-5 | TGTGCCAGCAGTTACTCCAGAGACAATCAGCCCCAGCATTTT | CASSYSRDNQPQHF
TRBJ1-2 | 17 | TRBD1 | - | TRBV6-1 | TGTGCCATCAGTGCACCGGGACAGGGGGCGTCGAACTATGGCTACACCTTC | CAISAPGQGASNYGYTF
TRBJ2-5 | 13 | TRBD2 | few | TRBV12-3/TRBV12-4 | TGTGCCAGCAGTTTAATACTAGCGGGGCCCCAGTACTTC | CASSLILAGPQYF
TRBJ2-2 | 14 | - | - | TRBV5-4 | TGTGCCAGCAGCTTGGGAGGAGGCACCGGGGAGCTGTTTTTT | CASSLGGGTGELFF
TRBJ2-3 | 20 | TRBD2 | - | TRBV13 | TGTGCCAGCAGCCACCCGGGACTAGCGGACTACTTATCTAGCACAGATACGCAGTATTTT | CASSHPGLADYLSSTDTQYF
TRBJ2-2 | 15 | TRBD1 | few | TRBV12-3/TRBV12-4 | TGTGCCAGCAGTGGGACAGGGCCCTACACCGGGGAGCTGTTTTTT | CASSGTGPYTGELFF
TRBJ1-6 | 15 | - | - | TRBV6-2/TRBV6-3 | TGTGCCAGCACTAAAAGCGGGGTATATAATTCACCCCTCCACTTT | CASTKSGVYNSPLHF